This T cell receptor (beta chain) was recorded in a study of beta chain features in type 1 diabetes. For the study at large: Cells sorted and examined across all samples totaled more than 90,000,000. Study findings and constraints: Moderately but significantly shorter TCRB CDR3s were found in Type 1 diabetes patients in all four CD4+ subsets.

Germline CDR1 is SEHNR and CDR2 is FQNEAQ (reference sequence). Trimming removed 6 bases at V and 0 bases at J, with 12 bases between. This CDR3 has 15 residues. This clone was recorded a few times. The antigen is not known. Investigators reverse transcribed all isolated RNA, so they sequenced expressed TCRB transcripts. Some clones are missing from TCRdb's copy, which holds only in-frame ones; the method was immunoSEQ multiplex PCR. The data contain a few hundred thousand clones, 11% of them seen just once; the ten biggest clones take up roughly 0.016%. The sequenced sample was naive CD4+ T cells from blood. The receptor was isolated from a woman in her thirties in good health. V is TRBV7-9 and J is TRBJ2-4; the D gene is possibly TRBD2 (6 bases). CDR3 DNA: TGTGCCAGCAGTCGTAGCGGTATAGCCAAAAACATTCAGTACTTC. Translated: CASSRSGIAKNIQYF.